What follows are 13 T cell receptor beta chains derived from one specimen sequenced in a study of shared clonotypes between healthy human individuals. Assay: immunoSEQ multiplex PCR; the TCRdb copy retains only in-frame clones and omits some. The sample includes approximately 1,500,000 clones, around 97% of them seen just once. The sequencing input was naive CD4+ T cells sorted from blood. The subset denotes: CD45RA+ positively selected. These receptors all come from a man aged 30-40 years in good health.

The rearrangement uses TRBV23-1 and TRBJ1-1; the match to TRBD1 covers 10 bases. TRBV23-1 is placed among ORFs of uncertain function. The CDR3 runs to 17 residues. Germline trimming cut 8 bases from V and 5 bases from J; bases unmatched to any gene: 17. The CDR3 region has the DNA TGCGCCAGCGCAAAGTCAGGAGACAGGGGGCGGGAGACTGAAGCTTTCTTT. Amino acid sequence: CASAKSGDRGRETEAFF.

This chain links TRBV5-1 with TRBJ1-5; D is possibly TRBD1 (5 bases). Germline CDR1 SGHRS, CDR2 YFSETQ. Trimming left V 0 bases short and J 0 bases short, with 10 bases between. The CDR3 extends over 16 amino acids. This CDR3 reads CASSLVGGNSNQPQHF. For the CDR3, the DNA is TGCGCCAGCAGCTTGGTGGGGGGGAATAGCAATCAGCCCCAGCATTTT.

The chain couples TRBV10-3 to TRBJ2-3; 7 bases agree with TRBD1. The CDR3 covers 15 residues. The V gene's germline CDR1 is ENHRY and CDR2 SYGVKD. The J segment lost 6 bases and the V segment lost 7 bases, leaving 13 bases of the junction unmatched. The DNA of the CDR3 is TGTGCCATCACCGAACAGGGGCCGGTTAGGGATACGCAGTATTTT. Amino acid sequence: CAITEQGPVRDTQYF.

This clone showed up just once. The sample carries other DNA sequences with the same CDR3. The chain links TRBV27 to TRBJ2-3, with D perhaps matching TRBD1 (5 bases). The germline V and J ends were trimmed by 2 bases and 0 bases, with 9 bases remaining between them. This CDR3 contains 15 residues. From germline, CDR1 is MNHEY and CDR2 SMNVEV (reference sequence). CDR3 protein: CASSLSRASTDTQYF. CDR3 in DNA: TGTGCCAGCAGTTTAAGCAGGGCTAGCACAGATACGCAGTATTTT.

This clone was observed once. The rearrangement joins TRBV25-1 to TRBJ1-4; possibly TRBD1 for D (5 bases). The CDR3 spans 15 residues. From germline, CDR1 is MGHDK and CDR2 SYGVNS. V was trimmed by 3 bases and J by 6 bases, leaving 14 bases between them. This CDR3 is CASSENAPGDEKLFF. The CDR3, as DNA: TGTGCCAGCAGTGAGAACGCCCCGGGGGATGAAAAACTGTTTTTT. The whole variable domain, filled in from reference TRBV25-1 and TRBJ1-4, reads EADIYQTPRYLVIGTGKKITLECSQTMGHDKMYWYQQDPGMELHLIHYSYGVNSTEKGDLSSESTVSRIRTEHFPLTLESARPSHTSQYLCASSENAPGDEKLFFGSGTQLSVL.

This clone is a singleton in its sample. The J gene is TRBJ2-3, the V gene TRBV29-1; no clear D. This CDR3 is built from 13 residues. The V end was cut by 3 bases, the J end by 2 bases, with 9 bases between. The V gene's germline CDR1 is SQVTM and CDR2 ANQGSEA. The CDR3: CSVDRQFTDTQYF. The CDR3 nucleotides are TGCAGCGTTGATCGGCAGTTCACAGATACGCAGTATTTT.

The chain is built from TRBV19 and TRBJ1-3; perhaps TRBD1 as D (6 bases). There are 15 residues in the CDR3. The germline CDR1 and CDR2 sequences are LNHDA and SQIVND (reference sequence). Deletions cut 5 bases from V and 0 bases from J, with 11 bases between. The CDR3: CASSPTGISGNTIYF. The CDR3 coding sequence is TGTGCCAGTAGTCCGACAGGCATCTCTGGAAACACCATATATTTT.

On this clone itself: This same CDR3 is encoded by further DNA sequences in the sample. This chain links TRBV5-1 with TRBJ2-1; 8 bases match TRBD2. Germline V gives CDR1 SGHRS, CDR2 YFSETQ. The CDR3 is made up of 15 amino acids. Unmatched junction bases numbered 6, after V lost 2 bases and J lost 5 bases. CDR3: CASSFGLAGNNEQFF. The CDR3 nucleotides read TGCGCCAGCAGCTTTGGGCTAGCGGGCAACAATGAGCAGTTCTTC. Supplemented by reference TRBV5-1 and TRBJ2-1, the full variable domain reads KAGVTQTPRYLIKTRGQQVTLSCSPISGHRSVSWYQQTPGQGLQFLFEYFSETQRNKGNFPGRFSGRQFSNSRSEMNVSTLELGDSALYLCASSFGLAGNNEQFFGPGTRLTVL.

This rearrangement joins TRBV10-3 to TRBJ2-7, with D possibly being TRBD1 (6 bases). The CDR3 has 14 residues. V was trimmed by 3 bases and J by 4 bases, leaving 13 bases between them. Germline V gene lookup returns CDR1 ENHRY and CDR2 SYGVKD. CDR3 amino acids: CAISDLDSYYEQYF. The CDR3 DNA follows: TGTGCCATCAGTGATTTGGACAGCTATTACGAGCAGTACTTC.

V and J are TRBV5-1 and TRBJ1-4; 7 bases fit TRBD1. The junction had 6 bases not matched to a gene; V was cut back by 5 bases and J by 5 bases. Germline V lookup: CDR1 SGHRS, CDR2 YFSETQ. The CDR3 extends over 14 amino acids. CDR3 in DNA: TGCGCCAGCAGACAGACAGGGATAAATGAAAAACTGTTTTTT. Translated: CASRQTGINEKLFF.

The chain combines TRBV19 with TRBJ1-5, with D possibly being TRBD1 (6 bases). V lost 4 bases, J lost 2 bases, and 15 bases lay in between. This CDR3 comprises 16 residues. Germline V lookup: CDR1 LNHDA, CDR2 SQIVND (reference sequence). The CDR3 region is CASSTVQGRGNQPQHF. The DNA of the CDR3 is TGTGCCAGTAGTACAGTACAGGGACGAGGCAATCAGCCCCAGCATTTT.

The V and J genes are TRBV7-6 and TRBJ2-1; D ambiguous. With 1 base removed from V and 5 bases from J, the gap between germline ends came to 12 bases. The germline V gene encodes CDR1 SGHVS and CDR2 FNYEAQ. The CDR3 consists of 15 residues. DNA for the CDR3: TGTGCCAGCAGCTTAGACCTTGGGCCAAACAATGAGCAGTTCTTC. It is translated as CASSLDLGPNNEQFF.

The V call is TRBV11-2, the J call TRBJ2-5; D remains ambiguous. With 5 bases removed from V and 0 bases from J, the gap between germline ends came to 7 bases. The CDR3 extends over 13 amino acids. Germline V gene data show CDR1 as SGHAT and CDR2 as FQNNGV. The CDR3 here is CASSPRYQETQYF. In DNA form, the CDR3 reads TGTGCCAGCAGCCCCCGATACCAAGAGACCCAGTACTTC.